This TCR beta chain was sequenced during a study of human T cells and chemical hapten exposure. There are a few counts of this clonotype. The antigen is unknown. Time point defined: pre-sensitization, week 0. Treatment noted: therapeutic diphenylcyclopropenone sensitization with weekly scalp DPC. Points from the study as a whole: Expanded TCRs formed significantly more large CDR3 similarity clusters than controls.

This CDR3 has 14 amino acids. Per germline, CDR1 WSHSY and CDR2 SAAADI. Trimming shortened V by 7 bases and J by 0 bases, and 9 bases separated the two germline ends. In the study's own analysis: There were a median of around 96,000 TCRs per sample, with a range from about 23,224 to 690,600. One entry per CDR3 protein results from TCRdb running MiXCR on the RACE reads. TCRdb's processing, not the authors' own work, is the source of the V and J calls. This sample has approximately 180,000 distinct CDR3 sequences, with about 31% found just once. This chain links TRBV10-2 with TRBJ2-2, with D perhaps assigned TRBD1 or TRBD2 (5 bases each). The sequence was obtained from a woman aged 25 to 39 with alopecia areata. Some clones in this sample may be carry-over from other donors' samples. The sequences come from whole blood, collected in connection with sensitization to the hapten diphenylcyclopropenone (DPC). The CDR3 spells CASTWGSNTGELFF. In nucleotides, the CDR3 is TGCGCCAGCACATGGGGGTCGAACACCGGGGAGCTGTTTTTT.